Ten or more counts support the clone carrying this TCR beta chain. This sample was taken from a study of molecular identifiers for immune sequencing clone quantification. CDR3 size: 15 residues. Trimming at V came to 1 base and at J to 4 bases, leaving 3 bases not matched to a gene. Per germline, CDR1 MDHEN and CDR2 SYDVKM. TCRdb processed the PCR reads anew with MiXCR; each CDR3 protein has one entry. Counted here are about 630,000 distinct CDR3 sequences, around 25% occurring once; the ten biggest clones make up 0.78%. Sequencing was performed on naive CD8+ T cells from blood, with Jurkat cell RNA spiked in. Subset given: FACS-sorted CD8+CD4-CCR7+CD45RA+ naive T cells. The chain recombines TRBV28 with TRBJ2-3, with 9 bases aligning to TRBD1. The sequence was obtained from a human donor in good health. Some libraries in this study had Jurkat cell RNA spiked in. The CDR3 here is CASSLLQGASDTQYF. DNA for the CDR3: TGTGCCAGCAGTTTATTACAGGGGGCGTCAGATACGCAGTATTTT.